The rows below give T cell receptor beta chains drawn from one sample of a study of human T cells and chemical hapten exposure. TCRdb called the RACE reads again in MiXCR, with one record for every CDR3 protein. The sample includes 60,000 to 70,000 distinct CDR3 sequences, approximately 10% of them seen just once. Sample: whole blood, taken in connection with sensitization to the hapten diphenylcyclopropenone (DPC). These receptors all stem from a woman aged 45-65 years with alopecia areata. Some clones in this sample may be carry-over from other donors' samples. CDR3s include the opening cysteine and the closing phenylalanine or tryptophan. The order of the fields is J gene, V gene, D gene, clone size, CDR3 protein, CDR3 DNA. A D gene is named only where the DNA matches it firmly. Part of the rows lack a size; the others show once, few, many or a class for expanded clones.

>TRBJ2-7|TRBV29-1|TRBD1|many
CSVGSSGTGNREQYF
TGCAGCGTCGGATCATCCGGGACAGGAAATCGGGAGCAGTACTTC
>TRBJ2-1|TRBV27|-|few
CASQGKQTGSSYNEQFF
TGTGCCAGTCAGGGAAAACAGACAGGTAGCTCCTACAATGAGCAGTTCTTC
>TRBJ2-3|TRBV28|-|few
CASSPITDTQYF
TGTGCCAGCAGTCCAATCACAGATACGCAGTATTTT
>TRBJ2-7|TRBV7-9|-|few
CASSTRSAEQYF
TGTGCCAGCAGCACGCGGTCGGCCGAGCAGTACTTC
>TRBJ2-2|TRBV6-5|-|few
CASSYSGRGDTGELFF
TGTGCCAGCAGTTACTCCGGCAGGGGGGATACCGGGGAGCTGTTTTTT
>TRBJ1-5|TRBV18|-|many
CASSPIPGEGNQPQHF
TGTGCCAGCTCACCAATTCCGGGGGAGGGCAATCAGCCCCAGCATTTT
>TRBJ1-6|TRBV14|TRBD1|many
CASSRFTGAAYNSPLHF
TGTGCCAGCAGCCGATTTACAGGGGCGGCCTATAATTCACCCCTCCACTTT
>TRBJ2-2|TRBV18|-|many
CASSPAGRNTGELFF
TGTGCCAGCTCACCGGCTGGCAGGAACACCGGGGAGCTGTTTTTT
>TRBJ2-7|TRBV4-3|-|few
CASSQDYATQSYEQYF
TGCGCCAGCAGCCAAGATTACGCGACCCAGTCCTACGAGCAGTACTTC
>TRBJ2-6|TRBV28|TRBD1|-
CASSPGQAPQVYSGANVLTF
TGTGCCAGCAGTCCTGGACAGGCTCCCCAGGTATACTCTGGGGCCAACGTCCTGACTTTC
>TRBJ1-4|TRBV16|-|few
CASSQSAGNEKLFF
TGTGCCAGCAGCCAATCGGCTGGTAATGAAAAACTGTTTTTT
>TRBJ2-5|TRBV28|-|-
CASSFLAPNPETQYF
TGTGCCAGCAGTTTTCTGGCTCCCAACCCCGAGACCCAGTACTTC
>TRBJ2-1|TRBV7-2|TRBD2|few
CASSLQTSGNNEQFF
TGTGCCAGCAGCTTACAGACTAGCGGGAACAATGAGCAGTTCTTC
>TRBJ2-2|TRBV6-1|TRBD1|-
CASNRDRGSLGELFF
TGTGCCAGCAACCGGGACAGGGGGAGTCTAGGGGAGCTGTTTTTT
>TRBJ2-7|TRBV2|-|-
CASRLGANPYEQYF
TGTGCCAGCAGGCTGGGGGCAAACCCCTACGAGCAGTACTTC
>TRBJ2-3|TRBV21-1|-|-
CASRARQGRSGTDTQYF
TGTGCCAGCAGGGCCAGGCAAGGTCGGTCGGGCACAGATACGCAGTATTTT
>TRBJ1-2|TRBV29-1|-|few
CSVGLTLNYGYTF
TGCAGCGTTGGCCTCACGCTAAACTATGGCTACACCTTC
>TRBJ1-5|TRBV10-3|-|-
CAISAGGNQPQHF
TGTGCCATCAGTGCCGGTGGCAATCAGCCCCAGCATTTT
>TRBJ1-5|TRBV4-1|-|many
CASSQDPRGNQPQHF
TGCGCCAGCAGCCAAGATCCACGGGGCAATCAGCCCCAGCATTTT
>TRBJ2-1|TRBV7-6|TRBD2|-
CASSSRAGSRNEQFF
TGTGCCAGCAGCTCCAGAGCGGGATCTCGCAATGAGCAGTTCTTC
>TRBJ1-5|TRBV29-1|-|-
CSVEDVNQPQHF
TGCAGCGTTGAAGACGTAAATCAGCCCCAGCATTTT
>TRBJ2-1|TRBV3-1|TRBD2|few
CASSQRTSGGNNEQFF
TGTGCCAGCAGCCAAAGGACTAGCGGGGGAAACAATGAGCAGTTCTTC
>TRBJ2-1|TRBV6-4|-|many
CASSEEISGVGEQFF
TGTGCCAGCAGTGAGGAAATTTCAGGGGTAGGTGAGCAGTTCTTC
>TRBJ1-2|TRBV12-5|TRBD1|few
CASGRGDSHYGYTF
TGTGCTAGTGGCCGAGGGGACAGCCACTATGGCTACACCTTC
>TRBJ1-2|TRBV15|-|many
CATSRAGRVGYTF
TGTGCCACCAGCAGAGCTGGCAGGGTGGGCTACACCTTC
>TRBJ1-3|TRBV15|-|-
CATSRPTDRLRTAGNTIYF
TGTGCCACCAGCAGACCCACCGATAGACTTAGGACAGCTGGAAACACCATATATTTT